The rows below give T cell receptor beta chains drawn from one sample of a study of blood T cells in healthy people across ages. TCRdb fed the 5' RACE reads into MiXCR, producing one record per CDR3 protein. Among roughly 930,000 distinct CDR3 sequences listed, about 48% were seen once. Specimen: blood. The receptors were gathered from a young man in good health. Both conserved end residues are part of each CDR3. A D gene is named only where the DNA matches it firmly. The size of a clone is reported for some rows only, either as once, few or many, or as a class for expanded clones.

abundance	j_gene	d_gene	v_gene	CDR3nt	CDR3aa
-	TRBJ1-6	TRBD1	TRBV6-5	TGTGCCAGCAGTTGGCTACAGGGGGCAGGGTCACCCCTCCACTTT	CASSWLQGAGSPLHF
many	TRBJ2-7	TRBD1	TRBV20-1	TGCAGTGCCCAGGGACAGGGTGGGTACGAGCAGTACTTC	CSAQGQGGYEQYF
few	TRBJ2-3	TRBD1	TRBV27	TGTGCCAGCAGCCCGGGACAGTGGAGCACAGATACGCAGTATTTT	CASSPGQWSTDTQYF
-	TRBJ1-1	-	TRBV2	TGTGCCAGCAGCCCCCACCGGGACACTGAAGCTTTCTTT	CASSPHRDTEAFF
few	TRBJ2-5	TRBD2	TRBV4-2	TGTGCCAGCAGCCAAGCCCTAGCGGGGGGGCCGAAGACCCAGTACTTC	CASSQALAGGPKTQYF
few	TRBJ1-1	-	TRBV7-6	TGTGCCAGCAGCCTTAGCCAGGGCACTGAAGCTTTCTTT	CASSLSQGTEAFF
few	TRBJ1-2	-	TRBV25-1	TGTGCCAGCAGTGAATTAGGGAGTACGGCTAAAAGGGGCTACACCTTC	CASSELGSTAKRGYTF
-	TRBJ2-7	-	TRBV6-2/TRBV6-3	TGTGCCAGCAGCAGAGGGGTAACCGAGCAGTACTTC	CASSRGVTEQYF
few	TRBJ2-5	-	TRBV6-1	TGTGCCGCCGTGGGAGGGGGCGTTGGGGAGACCCAGTACTTC	CAAVGGGVGETQYF
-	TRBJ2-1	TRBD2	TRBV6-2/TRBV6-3	TGTGCCAGCAGTTACTCGGCTAGCGGGGGAGAGCAGTTCTTC	CASSYSASGGEQFF
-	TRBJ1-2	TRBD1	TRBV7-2	TGTGCCAGCAGCCCCGACCCCGGACAGGGCTTAAACTATGGCTACACCTTC	CASSPDPGQGLNYGYTF
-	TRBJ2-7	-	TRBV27	TGTGCCAGCAGCACGCCTCTCATGAGGGGGCGGGATGGCTACGAGCAGTACTTC	CASSTPLMRGRDGYEQYF
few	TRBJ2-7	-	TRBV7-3	TGTGCCGAGAGGGTAGGGCGGATGTCCTACGAGCAGTACTTC	CAERVGRMSYEQYF
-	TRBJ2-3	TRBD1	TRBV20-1	TGCAGTGCTAGAAACAGGGGTGGCACAGATACACAGTATTTT	CSARNRGGTDTQYF
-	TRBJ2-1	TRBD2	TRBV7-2	TGTGCCAGCAGCTTCAGACTAGCACCCGAGCAGTTCTTC	CASSFRLAPEQFF
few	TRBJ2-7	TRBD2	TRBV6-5	TGTGCCAGCAGTTACTATGGGACTAGGGAAGGCTACGAGCAGTACTTC	CASSYYGTREGYEQYF
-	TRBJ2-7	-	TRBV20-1	TGCAGTGCTAAACTAGCTCGGCCCAGCTCCTACGAGCAGTACTTC	CSAKLARPSSYEQYF
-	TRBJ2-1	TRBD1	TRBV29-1	TGCAGCGTTGGACAGGGGATAAATGAGCAGTTCTTC	CSVGQGINEQFF
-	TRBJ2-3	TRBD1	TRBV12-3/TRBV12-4	TGTGCCAGCAGTTTACGACAGGGAAAGAGCACAGATACGCAGTATTTT	CASSLRQGKSTDTQYF
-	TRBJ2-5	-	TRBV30	TGTGCCTGGAGTGTAAAAGAGACCCAGTACTTC	CAWSVKETQYF
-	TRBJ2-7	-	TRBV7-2	TGTGCCAGCAGCTTTTCTACAGGGATGAACGAGCAGTACTTC	CASSFSTGMNEQYF
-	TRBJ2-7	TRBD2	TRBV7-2	TGTGCCAGCAGCGTATGGGCTAGCGGAACCTACGAGCAGTACTTC	CASSVWASGTYEQYF
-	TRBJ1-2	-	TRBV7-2	TGTGCCAGCAGCTTAGATTTCGGGGGGCTCTATGGCTACACCTTC	CASSLDFGGLYGYTF
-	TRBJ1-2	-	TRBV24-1	TGTGCCACCAGTGATTCTGGACAGTACGGCTACACCTTC	CATSDSGQYGYTF
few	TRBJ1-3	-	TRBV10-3	TGTGCCATCAGTGAGGCAATGGGAAACACCATATATTTT	CAISEAMGNTIYF
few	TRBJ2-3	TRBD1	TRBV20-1	TGCAGTGCTAGAGCTGCCGGACAGGCGCCAGGAGAAGATACGCAGTATTTT	CSARAAGQAPGEDTQYF
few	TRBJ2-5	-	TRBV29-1	TGCAGCGTATTGGTACCAGAAGAGACCCAGTACTTC	CSVLVPEETQYF
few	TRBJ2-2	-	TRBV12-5	TGTGCTAGTGGGCGAGACAGTCTAAACACCGGGGAGCTGTTTTTT	CASGRDSLNTGELFF
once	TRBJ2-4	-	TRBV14	TGTGCCAGCAGCCAAGATGGGGCCCCCGTTGGAAACATTCAGTACTTC	CASSQDGAPVGNIQYF
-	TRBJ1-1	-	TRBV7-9	TGTGCCAGCAGCCCTAACGCCTTCGGGACTGAAGCTTTCTTT	CASSPNAFGTEAFF
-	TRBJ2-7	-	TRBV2	TGTGCCAGCAGTGATTTCACCTCCTACGAGCAGTACTTC	CASSDFTSYEQYF
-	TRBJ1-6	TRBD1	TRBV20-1	TGCAGTGCTCTTAGTATCAGGGACAGGGAGAGCTCCTATAATTCACCCCTCCACTTT	CSALSIRDRESSYNSPLHF